The T cell receptor beta chain under discussion was sequenced for a study of Ad26.COV2.S vaccination and SARS-CoV-2 variants. The method was immunoSEQ multiplex PCR; TCRdb's version includes in-frame clones alone and lacks a portion of them. The table records hundreds of thousands of clones, around 89% of them present only once. J gave up 2 bases and V 1 base, and 2 bases lay outside the gene matches. Per germline, CDR1 SGHTA and CDR2 FQGNSA. This CDR3 region has 14 residues. Treatment described: some 19 received Ad26.COV2.S at low or high dose, single or two shots; several received placebo; per-sample allocation not given. After the first vaccine or placebo injection, samples were drawn on day 63.

The TCR originated in a person aged 18-65 years who received the Ad26.COV2.S COVID-19 vaccine or a placebo. The specimen comprised peripheral blood, sampled in a trial of Ad26.COV2.S vaccine versus placebo. V gene TRBV7-2 combines with J gene TRBJ2-7; 7 bases match TRBD2. The chain's CDR3 is CASSLGRETYEQYF. CDR3 DNA sequence: TGTGCCAGCAGCTTAGGGCGGGAGACCTACGAGCAGTACTTC.